This T cell receptor (beta chain) was identified during a study of blood T cell repertoires in COVID-19 (dated by TCRdb to about 2020). Regarding the research as a whole: The collaborator samples originated in the United States, Italy and Spain and spanned the acute and convalescent phases of COVID-19. The material from the prospective study consisted of cDNA or gDNA derived from T cells, B-cell-depleted T cells, or PBMCs. Subjects who had been exposed to COVID-19, were actively infected with it, or had recovered from it provided the deeply sampled blood TCRbeta repertoires that made up the dataset. A freely available public database, intended as a resource for researchers studying the immune response to SARS-CoV-2, is where the repertoires were released. The samples were drawn from two sources: the first 160 participants of the ongoing ImmuneRACE study, and over 1,000 subjects contributed by 6 global collaborators. The sample metadata nearly always contained a de-identified subject ID, COVID-19 status, age in years and sex. HLA class I and class II types, where available, came from metadata supplied by the sample provider rather than from assay-based typing.

A note on this clone: The antigen it binds to is not known. One base away there is no much larger clone; base qualities are not given.

Whole blood was collected in K2EDTA tubes by collaborating institutions according to the institutions' own protocols. For TCRbeta analysis, collaborators shipped samples as frozen whole blood, isolated PBMCs, or DNA extracted from either of those sample types. TCRbeta CDR3 regions were amplified from genomic DNA by means of the immunoSEQ Assay, a bias-controlled multiplex PCR. From the authors' description of their analysis: The number of nucleated cells in each sample was estimated from the amplification of reference gene primers within the assay. To quantify the absolute abundance of each unique TCRbeta CDR3 rearrangement, sequence reads were collapsed and filtered. Productive Simpson clonality was computed per sample as the square root of Simpson's diversity index over productive rearrangements. Drawn from immuneACCESS, this table holds only the in-frame rearrangements with V and J called that TCRdb kept. Clones are partly lost; checked studies trace under half to an unresolved V gene and leave the rest unexplained. Clonal size and the V and J genes are those of that table, whereas D and trimming came from the DNA. This sample gives about 230,000 clones in total; roughly 80% of them show up just once. Together, the top ten hold about 8% of the sample.

The germline V gene sets CDR1 to ENHRY and CDR2 to SYGVKD. Inclusive of the bounding cysteine and phenylalanine, the CDR3 is 13 residues long. The retained sequence is limited to the CDR3, 39 bases, with the frame set at the first base. V drops 10 bases and J drops 8 bases, leaving 20 bases in between. Points the paper makes about the study in general: Clinical and demographic metadata were provided uncurated, with the amount varying by source and participant.

Sequenced sample: peripheral blood. Recombination joined TRBV10-3 with TRBJ1-2; D gene: possibly TRBD1, on 6 matching bases. The sequence derives from a woman in her 50s with acute or convalescent COVID-19. At the DNA level, the sequence is TGTGCCACCTGGGACACGGCGGCGTTCGGCTACACCTTC. Its protein is CATWDTAAFGYTF.